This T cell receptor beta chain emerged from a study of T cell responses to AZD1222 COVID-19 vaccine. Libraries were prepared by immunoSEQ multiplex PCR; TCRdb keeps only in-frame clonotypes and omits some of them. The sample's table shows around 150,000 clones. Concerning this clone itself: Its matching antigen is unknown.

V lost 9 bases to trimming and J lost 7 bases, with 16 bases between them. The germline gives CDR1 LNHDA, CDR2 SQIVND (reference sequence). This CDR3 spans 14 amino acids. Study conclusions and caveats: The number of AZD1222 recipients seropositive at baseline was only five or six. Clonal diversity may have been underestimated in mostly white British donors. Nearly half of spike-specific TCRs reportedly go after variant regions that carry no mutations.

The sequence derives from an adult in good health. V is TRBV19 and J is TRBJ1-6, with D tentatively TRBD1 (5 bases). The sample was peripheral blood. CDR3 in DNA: TGTGCCAGCCAGGACAACTTTCGCAATTCACCCCTCCACTTT. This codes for CASQDNFRNSPLHF.